This T cell receptor (beta chain) was obtained from a study of T cell clonotyping in hematopoietic cell transplantation. Worth noting for this clone: Its cognate antigen is unknown.

Germline V lookup: CDR1 SGHVS, CDR2 FQNEAQ. This CDR3 spans 13 amino acids. Trimming shortened V by 1 base and J by 8 bases, and 8 bases separated the two germline ends. Study-level findings and limits: After transplant, recipient diversity fell while pathologically expanded clonotypes grew through day 180.

Clones were read by immunoSEQ multiplex PCR, and TCRdb kept only the in-frame ones, dropping some. The sample consists of over 9,000 clones, 84% of them appearing once. Sequenced material: PBMCs, taken at the time of graft-versus-host disease after allogeneic stem cell transplant. This chain joins TRBV7-8 and TRBJ1-4, with D unresolved. This TCR came from a male patient in his sixties or seventies who had an allogeneic stem cell transplant from an unrelated donor, so the T cells may come from the graft donor. Some clones in this sample may be carry-over from other donors' samples. CDR3 in amino acids: CASSLGLQEKLFF. In DNA, the CDR3 is TGTGCCAGCAGCTTAGGCCTGCAGGAAAAACTGTTTTTT.